This T cell receptor beta chain comes out of a study of shared clonotypes between healthy human individuals. Profiled with immunoSEQ multiplex PCR; TCRdb holds only in-frame clones, not every one. The sample holds 1.5 million to 1.9 million clones, about 98% seen once. The CDR3 loop spans 13 amino acids. Germline assignment: CDR1 KGHSH and CDR2 LQKENI. Trimming cost V 3 bases and J 8 bases; bases outside gene matches: 2. The sequenced material came from naive CD4+ T cells sorted from blood. As to subset: CD45RA+ positively selected. This chain links TRBV18 with TRBJ1-4; 8 bases match TRBD1. The sequence was collected from a young man in good health. DNA of the CDR3: TGTGCCAGCTCACCGACAGGGGACGAAAAACTGTTTTTT. Its translation is CASSPTGDEKLFF.